A selection of T cell receptor beta chains follows, all from one sample in a study of blood T cell repertoires in COVID-19. Method: immunoSEQ multiplex PCR; TCRdb's copy keeps in-frame clones and lacks some. The sample has under 200,000 clones, approximately 84% seen once. Source material: PBMCs or T cells enriched from blood (not recorded which). These receptor sequences come from a middle-aged woman with acute COVID-19. CDR3s include the opening cysteine and the closing phenylalanine or tryptophan. D genes are given only for firm matches. Size values are once, few and many counts, or a class for expanded clones, and some rows have none.

v_call	d_call	clone_size	j_call	cdr3_nt	cdr3_aa
TRBV2	TRBD2	.	TRBJ2-2	TGTGCCAGCAGTGTCTCCATAGGGGTAGCGGGAACCGGGGAGCTGTTTTTT	CASSVSIGVAGTGELFF
TRBV7-6	TRBD2	once	TRBJ2-1	TGTGCCAGCAGCTTAGAGGCGGGAGGAATGGAGCAGTTCTTC	CASSLEAGGMEQFF
TRBV9	TRBD2	few	TRBJ2-3	TGTGCCAGCAGCGAAGGACTAGCGGGCGCATCCACAGATACGCAGTATTTT	CASSEGLAGASTDTQYF
TRBV5-1	TRBD2	once	TRBJ2-1	TGCGCCAGCACCCGAGGGGACGGGGGGAGCTCCTACAATGAGCAGTTCTTC	CASTRGDGGSSYNEQFF
TRBV11-2	.	.	TRBJ2-1	TGTGCCAGCAGCTCCTTGCGCTCCTACAATGAGCAGTTCTTC	CASSSLRSYNEQFF
TRBV4-1	TRBD2	few	TRBJ2-1	TGCGCCAGCAGCCAAGCTCCCGGGACTAGCGATTACGATGAGCAGTTCTTC	CASSQAPGTSDYDEQFF
TRBV3-1/TRBV3-2	TRBD1	once	TRBJ2-7	TGTGCCAGCAGCCAACGTGGACAGGGGTCCTACGAGCAGTACTTC	CASSQRGQGSYEQYF
TRBV5-6	TRBD1	.	TRBJ2-1	TGTGCCAGCAGCTTACCCGGGACAGGGGTCTCACCTCGCTACAATGAGCAGTTCTTC	CASSLPGTGVSPRYNEQFF
TRBV3-1/TRBV3-2	TRBD2	once	TRBJ2-3	TGTGCCAGCAGCCAAGAGGTACTAGCGGGAAGGCGTACGCAGTATTTT	CASSQEVLAGRRTQYF
TRBV5-4	TRBD2	.	TRBJ2-1	TGTGCCAGCAGCCCGGTCCTGGCGGGAGGATGGAATGAGCAGTTCTTC	CASSPVLAGGWNEQFF
TRBV2	TRBD2	.	TRBJ2-2	TGTGCCAGCAGCGTACTAGCGGGCGCAAACACCGGGGAGCTGTTTTTT	CASSVLAGANTGELFF
TRBV27	.	.	TRBJ2-1	TGTGCCAGCAGTTTAGGGGGCCTTGATAAGTACAATGAGCAGTTCTTC	CASSLGGLDKYNEQFF
TRBV11-2	.	.	TRBJ2-1	TGTGCCAGCAGCCAAGCGGGTTATAAGGAGCAGTTCTTC	CASSQAGYKEQFF
TRBV11-2	TRBD2	.	TRBJ2-7	TGTGCCAGCAGCTCCCCACTAGCGGGAGGGCCGACCTTGGGGTACGAGCAGTACTTC	CASSSPLAGGPTLGYEQYF
TRBV18	.	.	TRBJ1-1	TGTGCCAGCTCCCCAGGGCTCTCTGAAGCTTTCTTT	CASSPGLSEAFF
TRBV19	.	.	TRBJ2-1	TGTGCCAGTAGTCCAAACTTCGCGAGCGCGAGCTCCTACAATGAGCAGTTCTTC	CASSPNFASASSYNEQFF
TRBV2	TRBD2	.	TRBJ2-2	TGTGCCAGCCGGACGTTGGTCTCTAGCGGGAGCCCCCCCGGGGAGCTGTTTTTT	CASRTLVSSGSPPGELFF
TRBV4-1	TRBD2	few	TRBJ2-1	TGCGCCAGCAGCCAAGGACGGACTAGCGGGATCGATGAGCAGTTCTTC	CASSQGRTSGIDEQFF